This entry features one T cell receptor (beta chain) sequence. Its antigen is still unknown. Sorted-subset replicate PCRs used 150 to 200 ng DNA, around 31,000 T cell genomes. Authors' data handling: Sequence data from immunoSEQ were junction-only and lacked quality scores; consequently, filtering differed. Assay used: immunoSEQ multiplex PCR; TCRdb lists only in-frame clones, some missing. V and J calls plus clone size are reproduced from that table; the DNA served to infer D and trimming. The sample consists of some 700,000 clones, roughly 91% of them appearing once. The CDR3 has 14 amino acids. Germline V gene lookup returns CDR1 MNHEY and CDR2 SVGAGI. V lost 7 bases and J lost 6, with 15 bases in between. This entry is derived from a study of shared clonotypes between healthy human individuals. Nashville, Tennessee was home to all donors, each a Caucasian adult. Study-level points and caveats: Non-shared clonotypes displayed generation probabilities falling below those of clonotypes present in all four donors.

This chain uses TRBV6-5 with TRBJ2-2; tentatively, D is TRBD1 (5 bases). Specimen: memory CD8+ T cells from PBMCs. Stated subset: CD45RO+ cells pooled with CCR7-negative TemRA cells. The sequence was obtained from a man younger than 30 in good health. Some clones in this sample may be carry-over from other donors' samples. The CDR3 loop is CASKSQGRAGELFF. As DNA, the CDR3 is TGTGCCAGCAAGTCGCAGGGTAGGGCCGGGGAGCTGTTTTTT.